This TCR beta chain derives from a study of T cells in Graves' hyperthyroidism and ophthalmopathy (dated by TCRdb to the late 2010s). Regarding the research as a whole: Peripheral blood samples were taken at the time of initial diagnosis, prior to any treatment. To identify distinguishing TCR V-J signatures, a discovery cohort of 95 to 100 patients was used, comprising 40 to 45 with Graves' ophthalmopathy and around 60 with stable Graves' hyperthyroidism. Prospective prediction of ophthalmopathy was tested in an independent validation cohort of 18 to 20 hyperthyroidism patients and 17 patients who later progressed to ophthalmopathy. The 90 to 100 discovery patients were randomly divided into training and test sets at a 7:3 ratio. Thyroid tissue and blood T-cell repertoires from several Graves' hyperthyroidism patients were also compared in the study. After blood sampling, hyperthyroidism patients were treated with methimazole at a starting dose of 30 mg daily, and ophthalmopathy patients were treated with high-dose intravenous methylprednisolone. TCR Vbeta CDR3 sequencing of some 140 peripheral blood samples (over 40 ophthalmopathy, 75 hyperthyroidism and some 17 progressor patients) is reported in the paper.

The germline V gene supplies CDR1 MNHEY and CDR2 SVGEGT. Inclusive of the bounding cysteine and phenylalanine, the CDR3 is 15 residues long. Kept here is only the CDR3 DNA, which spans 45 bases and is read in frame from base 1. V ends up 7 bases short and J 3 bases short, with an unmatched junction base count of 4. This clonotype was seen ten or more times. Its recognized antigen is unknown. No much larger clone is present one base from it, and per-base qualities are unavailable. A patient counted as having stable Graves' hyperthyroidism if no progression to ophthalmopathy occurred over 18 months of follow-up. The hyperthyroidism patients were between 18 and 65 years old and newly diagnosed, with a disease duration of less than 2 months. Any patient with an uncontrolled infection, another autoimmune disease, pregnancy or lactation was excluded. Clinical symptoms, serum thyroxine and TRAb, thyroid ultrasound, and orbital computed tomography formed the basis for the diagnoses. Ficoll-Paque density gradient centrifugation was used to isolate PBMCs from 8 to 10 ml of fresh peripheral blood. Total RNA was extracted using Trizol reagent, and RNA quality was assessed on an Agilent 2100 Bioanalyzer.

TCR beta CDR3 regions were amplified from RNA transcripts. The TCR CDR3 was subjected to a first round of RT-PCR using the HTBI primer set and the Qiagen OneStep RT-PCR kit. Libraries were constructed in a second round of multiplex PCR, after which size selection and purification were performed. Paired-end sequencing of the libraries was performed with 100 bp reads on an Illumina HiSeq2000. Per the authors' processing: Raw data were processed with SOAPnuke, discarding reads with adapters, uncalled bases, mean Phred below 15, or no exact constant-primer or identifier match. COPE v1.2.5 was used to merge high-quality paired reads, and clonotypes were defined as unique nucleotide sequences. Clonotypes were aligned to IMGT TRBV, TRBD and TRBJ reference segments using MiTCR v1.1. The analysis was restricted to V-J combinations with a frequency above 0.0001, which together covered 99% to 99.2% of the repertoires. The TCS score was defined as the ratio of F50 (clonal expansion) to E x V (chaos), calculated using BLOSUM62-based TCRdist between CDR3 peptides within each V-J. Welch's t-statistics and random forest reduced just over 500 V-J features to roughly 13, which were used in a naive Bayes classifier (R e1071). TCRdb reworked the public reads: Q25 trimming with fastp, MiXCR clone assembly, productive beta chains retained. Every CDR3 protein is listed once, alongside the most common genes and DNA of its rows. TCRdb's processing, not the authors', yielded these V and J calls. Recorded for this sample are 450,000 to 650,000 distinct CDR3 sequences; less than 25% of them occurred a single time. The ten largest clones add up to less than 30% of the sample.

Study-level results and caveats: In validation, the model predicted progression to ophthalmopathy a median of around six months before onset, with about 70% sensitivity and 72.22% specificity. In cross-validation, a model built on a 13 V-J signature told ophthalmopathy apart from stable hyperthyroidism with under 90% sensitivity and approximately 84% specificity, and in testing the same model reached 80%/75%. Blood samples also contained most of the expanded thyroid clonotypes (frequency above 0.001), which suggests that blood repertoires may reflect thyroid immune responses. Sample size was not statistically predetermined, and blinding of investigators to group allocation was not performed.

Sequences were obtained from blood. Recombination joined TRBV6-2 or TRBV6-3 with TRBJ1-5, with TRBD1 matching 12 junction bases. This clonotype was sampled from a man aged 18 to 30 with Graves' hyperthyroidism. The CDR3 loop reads CASTLGQGANQPQHF. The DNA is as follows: TGTGCCAGCACACTGGGACAGGGGGCCAATCAGCCCCAGCATTTT.